The sequence of this T cell receptor beta chain was determined in a study of OX40 agonist ivuxolimab in advanced cancers. The data were produced by immunoSEQ multiplex PCR, yet TCRdb's version contains in-frame clones alone and is incomplete. This table holds roughly 25,000 clones, about four fifths found once. The study sampled blood at baseline, cycle 4 day 1, and cycle 7 day 1. This CDR3 has 18 amino acids. Per the germline V gene, CDR1 is SNHLY and CDR2 is FYNNEI. V lost 3 bases, J lost 4 bases, and 7 bases stayed unmatched. This rearrangement joins TRBV2 to TRBJ2-1; 15 bases align to TRBD2. Material: CD4+ or CD8+ T cells sorted from blood, obtained in a trial of the OX40 agonist ivuxolimab. The sequence was collected from an adult with an advanced solid tumor such as melanoma, head and neck, liver or kidney cancer. CDR3: CASSDEPGLAGGYNEQFF. CDR3 DNA sequence: TGTGCCAGCAGTGACGAACCGGGACTAGCGGGGGGTTACAATGAGCAGTTCTTC.